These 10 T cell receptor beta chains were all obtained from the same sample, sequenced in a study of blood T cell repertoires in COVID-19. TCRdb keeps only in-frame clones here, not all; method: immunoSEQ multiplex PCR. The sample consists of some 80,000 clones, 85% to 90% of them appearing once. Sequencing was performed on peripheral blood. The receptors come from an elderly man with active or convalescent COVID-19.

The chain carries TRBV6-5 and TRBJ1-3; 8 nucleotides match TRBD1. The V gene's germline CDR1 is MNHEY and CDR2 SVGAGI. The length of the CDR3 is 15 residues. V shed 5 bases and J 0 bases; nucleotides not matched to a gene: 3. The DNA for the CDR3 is TGTGCCAGCAGTACGGACAGGGCCTCTGGAAACACCATATATTTT. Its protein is CASSTDRASGNTIYF.

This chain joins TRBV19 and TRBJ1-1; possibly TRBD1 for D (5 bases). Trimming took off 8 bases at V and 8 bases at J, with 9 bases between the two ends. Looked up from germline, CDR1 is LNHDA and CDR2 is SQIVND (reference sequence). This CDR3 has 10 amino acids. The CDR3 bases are TGTGCCAGTGGGGGGACGGAAGCTTTCTTT. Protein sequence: CASGGTEAFF. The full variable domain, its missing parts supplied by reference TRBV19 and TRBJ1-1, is DGGITQSPKYLFRKEGQNVTLSCEQNLNHDAMYWYRQDPGQGLRLIYYSQIVNDFQKGDIAEGYSVSREKKESFPLTVTSAQKNPTAFYLCASGGTEAFFGQGTRLTVV.

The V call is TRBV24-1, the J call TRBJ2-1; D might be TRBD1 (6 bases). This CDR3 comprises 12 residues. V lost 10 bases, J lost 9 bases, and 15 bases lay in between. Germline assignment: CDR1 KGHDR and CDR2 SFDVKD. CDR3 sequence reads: CATGTPAGEQFF. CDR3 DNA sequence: TGTGCCACGGGGACACCCGCCGGTGAGCAGTTCTTC.

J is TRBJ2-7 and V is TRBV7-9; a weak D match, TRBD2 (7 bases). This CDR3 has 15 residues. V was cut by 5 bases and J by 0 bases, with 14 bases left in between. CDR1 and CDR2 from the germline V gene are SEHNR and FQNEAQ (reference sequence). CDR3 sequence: CASSPPGGSSYEQYV. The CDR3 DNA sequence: TGTGCCAGCAGCCCCCCGGGGGGCAGCTCCTACGAGCAGTACGTC.

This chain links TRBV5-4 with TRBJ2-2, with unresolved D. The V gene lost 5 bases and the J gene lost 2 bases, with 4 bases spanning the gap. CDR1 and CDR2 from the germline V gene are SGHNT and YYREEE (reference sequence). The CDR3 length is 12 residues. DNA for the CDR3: TGTGCCAGCAGTAAAAACACCGGGGAGCTGTTTTTT. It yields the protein CASSKNTGELFF.

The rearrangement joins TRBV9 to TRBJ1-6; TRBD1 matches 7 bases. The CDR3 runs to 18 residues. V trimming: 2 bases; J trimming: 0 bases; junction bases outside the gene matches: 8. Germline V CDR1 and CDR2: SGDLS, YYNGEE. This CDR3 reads CASSVGRGELSYNSPLHF. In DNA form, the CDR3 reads TGTGCCAGCAGCGTTGGCAGGGGGGAACTCTCCTATAATTCACCCCTCCACTTT.

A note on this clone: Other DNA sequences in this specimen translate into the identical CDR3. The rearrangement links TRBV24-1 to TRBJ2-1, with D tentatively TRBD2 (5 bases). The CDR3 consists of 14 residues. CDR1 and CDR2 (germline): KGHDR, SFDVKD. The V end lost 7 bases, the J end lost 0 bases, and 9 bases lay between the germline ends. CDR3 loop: CATSRTGSYNEQFF. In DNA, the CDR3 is TGTGCCACCAGCCGGACTGGCTCCTACAATGAGCAGTTCTTC.

The CDR3 region is CASSLGLAIGELFF. The CDR3 DNA reads as TGCGCCAGCAGCTTGGGACTAGCTATCGGGGAGCTGTTTTTT. The chain carries TRBV5-1 and TRBJ2-2; 7 bases fit TRBD2. Germline V gene data show CDR1 as SGHRS and CDR2 as YFSETQ. This CDR3 is built from 14 residues. The V gene end was trimmed by 0 bases and the J gene end by 7 bases; junction bases not matched to a gene: 3.

This CDR3 is CASSLGGGSYNEQFF. CDR3 bases: TGTGCCAGCAGCTTAGGGGGGGGCTCCTACAATGAGCAGTTCTTC. J is TRBJ2-1 and V is TRBV11-2; 7 bases agree with TRBD2. The CDR3 covers 15 residues. Trimming at V came to 1 base and at J to 0 bases, leaving 0 bases not matched to a gene. Germline lookup yields CDR1 SGHAT and CDR2 FQNNGV. Filled out from reference TRBV11-2 and TRBJ2-1, the complete variable domain reads EAGVAQSPRYKIIEKRQSVAFWCNPISGHATLYWYQQILGQGPKLLIQFQNNGVVDDSQLPKDRFSAERLKGVDSTLKIQPAKLEDSAVYLCASSLGGGSYNEQFFGPGTRLTVL.

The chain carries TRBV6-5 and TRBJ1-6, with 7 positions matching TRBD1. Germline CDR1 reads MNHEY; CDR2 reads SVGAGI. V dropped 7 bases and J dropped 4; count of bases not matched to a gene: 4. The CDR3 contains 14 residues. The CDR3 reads CASTETGYNSPLHF. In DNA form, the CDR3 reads TGTGCCAGCACCGAGACAGGGTATAATTCACCCCTCCACTTT.